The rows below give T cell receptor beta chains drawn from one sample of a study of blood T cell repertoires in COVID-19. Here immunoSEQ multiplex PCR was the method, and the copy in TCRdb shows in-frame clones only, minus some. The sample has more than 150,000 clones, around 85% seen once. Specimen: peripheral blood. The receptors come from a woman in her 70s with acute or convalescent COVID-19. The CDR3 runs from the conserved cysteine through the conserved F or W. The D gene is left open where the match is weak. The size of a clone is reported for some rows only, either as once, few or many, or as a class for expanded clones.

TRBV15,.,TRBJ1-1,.,CATSRDPTGSTEAFF,TGTGCCACCAGCAGAGATCCCACAGGGAGCACTGAAGCTTTCTTT
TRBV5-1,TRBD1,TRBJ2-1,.,CASSSTGITYNEQFF,TGCGCCAGCAGCTCGACAGGGATCACCTACAATGAGCAGTTCTTC
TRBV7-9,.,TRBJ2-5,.,CASSLAGQGETQYF,TGTGCCAGCAGCTTAGCTGGGCAGGGCGAGACCCAGTACTTC
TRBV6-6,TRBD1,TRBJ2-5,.,CASSHRDRGGQETQYF,TGTGCCAGCAGCCACCGGGACAGGGGAGGGCAAGAGACCCAGTACTTC
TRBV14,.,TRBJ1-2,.,CASREGGDLNYGYTF,TGTGCCAGCCGTGAGGGGGGGGACCTTAACTATGGCTACACCTTC
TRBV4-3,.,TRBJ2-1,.,CASSQGGTVDEQFF,TGCGCCAGCAGCCAAGGGGGCACTGTCGATGAGCAGTTCTTC
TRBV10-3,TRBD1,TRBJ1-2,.,CAISEGGTALYGYTF,TGTGCCATCAGTGAGGGGGGGACAGCTCTTTATGGCTACACCTTC
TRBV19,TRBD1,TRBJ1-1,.,CASSSRDRGRLNTEAFF,TGTGCCAGTAGTTCCCGGGACAGGGGGCGCCTGAACACTGAAGCTTTCTTT
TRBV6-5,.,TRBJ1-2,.,CARKLTPHYGYTF,TGTGCCAGGAAGCTTACGCCCCACTATGGCTACACCTTC
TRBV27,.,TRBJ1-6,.,CASSSLGGVYNSPLHF,TGTGCCAGCAGCTCCTTGGGAGGAGTCTATAATTCACCCCTCCACTTT
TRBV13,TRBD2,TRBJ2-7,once,CASSSPGGGEQYF,TGTGCCAGCAGCTCCCCCGGCGGGGGGGAGCAGTACTTC
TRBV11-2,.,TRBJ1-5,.,CASSPTDSNQPQHF,TGTGCCAGCAGCCCAACAGATAGCAATCAGCCCCAGCATTTT
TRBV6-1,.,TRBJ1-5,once,CASSEAIQGHDQPQHF,TGTGCCAGCAGTGAAGCGATCCAGGGACATGATCAGCCCCAGCATTTT
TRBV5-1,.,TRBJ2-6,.,CASSLAAGSGANVLTF,TGCGCCAGCAGCTTGGCCGCAGGCTCTGGGGCCAACGTCCTGACTTTC
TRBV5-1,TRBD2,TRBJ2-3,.,CASIASGASTDTQYF,TGCGCCAGCATAGCTAGCGGGGCTAGCACAGATACGCAGTATTTT
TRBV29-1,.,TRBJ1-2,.,CSVRAGYGYTF,TGCAGCGTTCGTGCAGGCTATGGCTACACCTTC
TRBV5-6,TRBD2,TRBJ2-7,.,CASGRERGYEQYF,TGTGCCAGCGGCCGGGAGCGGGGCTACGAGCAGTACTTC
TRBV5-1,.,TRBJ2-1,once,CASSLRGGGAPYNEQFF,TGCGCCAGCAGCTTGCGGGGTGGGGGGGCCCCCTACAATGAGCAGTTCTTC
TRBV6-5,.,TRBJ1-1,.,CASRDRPITEAFF,TGTGCCAGCAGAGACAGGCCAATCACTGAAGCTTTCTTT
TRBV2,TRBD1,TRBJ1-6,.,CASSGQGHNSPLHF,TGTGCCAGCAGCGGACAGGGCCATAATTCACCCCTCCACTTT
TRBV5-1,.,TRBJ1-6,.,CASRLDMSSYNSPLHF,TGCGCCAGCAGGCTTGACATGAGCTCCTATAATTCACCCCTCCACTTT
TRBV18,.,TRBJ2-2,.,CASSPHPPSSTGELFF,TGTGCCAGCTCACCCCATCCCCCGAGTAGCACCGGGGAGCTGTTTTTT
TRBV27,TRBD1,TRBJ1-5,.,CASSYPQGTGGSQPQHF,TGTGCCAGCAGTTACCCCCAAGGGACAGGGGGCTCGCAGCCCCAGCATTTT
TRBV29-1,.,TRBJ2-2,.,CSVVSLGELFF,TGCAGCGTTGTCAGTCTCGGGGAGCTGTTTTTT
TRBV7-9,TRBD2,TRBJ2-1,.,CASSPIPGLAGGYEQFF,TGTGCCAGCAGCCCCATCCCGGGACTAGCGGGGGGCTATGAGCAGTTCTTC
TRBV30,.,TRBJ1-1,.,CAWSVQGKAEAFF,TGTGCCTGGAGTGTCCAGGGTAAGGCAGAAGCTTTCTTT
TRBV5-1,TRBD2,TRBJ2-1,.,CASSFSGGASDEQFF,TGCGCCAGCAGCTTTAGCGGGGGGGCCAGTGATGAGCAGTTCTTC
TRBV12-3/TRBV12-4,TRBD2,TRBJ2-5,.,CASSWASGETQYF,TGTGCCAGCAGTTGGGCTAGCGGGGAGACCCAGTACTTC
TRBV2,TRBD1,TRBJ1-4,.,CASRTGGTVNEKLFF,TGTGCCAGCAGGACGGGAGGGACAGTTAATGAAAAACTGTTTTTT
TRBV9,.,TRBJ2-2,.,CASSVDWAGTGELFF,TGTGCCAGCAGCGTAGATTGGGCAGGCACCGGGGAGCTGTTTTTT
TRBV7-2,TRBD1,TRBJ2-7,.,CATRTGAYEQYF,TGTGCCACTCGGACAGGGGCCTACGAGCAGTACTTC
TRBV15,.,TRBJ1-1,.,CATSRGLRGTEAFF,TGTGCCACCAGCAGGGGCTTGCGTGGCACTGAAGCTTTCTTT
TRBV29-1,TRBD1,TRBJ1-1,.,CSGKVRQGPNTEAFF,TGCAGCGGTAAAGTCCGACAGGGGCCGAACACTGAAGCTTTCTTT
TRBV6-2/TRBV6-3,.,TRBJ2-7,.,CASSYSAGIVYEQYF,TGTGCCAGCAGTTACTCTGCCGGGATCGTATACGAGCAGTACTTC
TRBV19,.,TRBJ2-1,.,CASSMFQKDYNEQFF,TGTGCCAGTAGTATGTTTCAGAAAGACTACAATGAGCAGTTCTTC
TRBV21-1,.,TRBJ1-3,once,CASSNGHSLSGNTIYF,TGTGCCAGCAGCAACGGTCACAGCCTCTCTGGAAACACCATATATTTT
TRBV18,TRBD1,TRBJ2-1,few,CASSPQTGANEQFF,TGTGCCAGCTCACCACAGACAGGGGCTAATGAGCAGTTCTTC
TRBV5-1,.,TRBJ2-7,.,CASSLGSLRSLYEQYF,TGCGCCAGCAGCTTGGGATCTCTTCGGTCCCTCTACGAGCAGTACTTC
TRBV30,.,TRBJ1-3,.,CAWSSRGLNSLSGNTIYF,TGTGCCTGGAGTTCCAGGGGACTAAATTCCCTTTCTGGAAACACCATATATTTT
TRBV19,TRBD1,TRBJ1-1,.,CASRDPGQPKGEAFF,TGTGCCAGTAGGGACCCGGGACAGCCTAAAGGTGAAGCTTTCTTT
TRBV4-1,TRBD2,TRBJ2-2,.,CASSLRSGETGELFF,TGCGCCAGCAGCCTTCGCAGCGGGGAGACCGGGGAGCTGTTTTTT
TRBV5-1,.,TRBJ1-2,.,CASSLGAVDRGSYGYTF,TGCGCCAGCAGCTTGGGGGCCGTGGATAGGGGTAGCTATGGCTACACCTTC
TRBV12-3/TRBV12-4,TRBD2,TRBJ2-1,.,CASSPGLANEQFF,TGTGCCAGCAGCCCAGGACTAGCGAATGAGCAGTTCTTC
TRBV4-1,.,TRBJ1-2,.,CASSQVGGGYGYTF,TGCGCCAGCAGCCAAGTTGGGGGAGGGTATGGCTACACCTTC
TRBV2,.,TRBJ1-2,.,CASSAPGYAAIYGYTF,TGTGCCAGCAGTGCGCCAGGGTACGCAGCTATCTATGGCTACACCTTC
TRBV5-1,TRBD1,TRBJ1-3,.,CASSLGGTDDSGNTIYF,TGCGCCAGCAGCTTGGGAGGGACAGACGACTCTGGAAACACCATATATTTT
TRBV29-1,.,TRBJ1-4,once,CSVEMRGRNEKLFF,TGCAGCGTTGAAATGCGGGGGCGTAATGAAAAACTGTTTTTT
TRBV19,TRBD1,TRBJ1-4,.,CASRLGQGYEKLFF,TGTGCCTCCCGACTGGGACAGGGTTATGAAAAACTGTTTTTT
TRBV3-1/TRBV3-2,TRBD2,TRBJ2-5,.,CASSQGGLAPGTQYF,TGTGCCAGCAGCCAAGGGGGACTAGCCCCGGGGACCCAGTACTTC
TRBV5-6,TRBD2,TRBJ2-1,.,CALQTSLAGGRSSYNEQFF,TGTGCCTTACAGACCTCCCTAGCGGGGGGCCGGAGCTCCTACAATGAGCAGTTCTTC
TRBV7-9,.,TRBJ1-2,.,CASSLDSLGYTF,TGTGCCAGCAGCTTAGACAGCCTTGGCTACACCTTC
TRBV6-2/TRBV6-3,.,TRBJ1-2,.,CASSSRGTAYGYTF,TGTGCCAGCAGTTCTAGGGGGACGGCATATGGCTACACCTTC
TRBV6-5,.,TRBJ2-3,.,CASSWWREASTDTQYF,TGTGCCAGCAGTTGGTGGCGCGAGGCTAGCACAGATACGCAGTATTTT
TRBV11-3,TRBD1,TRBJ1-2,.,CASSLDPTGEGYTF,TGTGCCAGCAGCTTAGATCCGACAGGGGAAGGCTACACCTTC